This T cell receptor (beta chain) appears in the sequencing data of a study of regulatory T cells in long-lasting Graves disease. CDR3 regions were amplified by Arm-PCR using iRepertoire HTBI primers to build TCR beta libraries. TCRdb re-derived calls from the multiplex PCR reads in MiXCR, one entry per CDR3 protein. The sample lists over 500,000 distinct CDR3 sequences; approximately 15% were seen once. On this clonotype: What it binds is not known.

Germline-derived CDR1 and CDR2 are LNHDA and SQIVND (reference sequence). The CDR3 is 14 amino acids. The V end lost 7 bases, the J end lost 2 bases, and 15 bases lay between the germline ends. The time point denotes: newly diagnosed GD, antithyroid drugs for less than 3 months. The TCR library used RNA extracted from PBMCs. Study-wide points: Relative to newly diagnosed Graves' patients, persistent ones had lower TCR diversity.

These data were likewise used in another study, on T cells in Graves' hyperthyroidism and ophthalmopathy. That paper states: With the HTBI primer set, the TCR CDR3 went through a first round of RT-PCR.

Sequences were derived from peripheral blood mononuclear cells (PBMCs), sampled at new diagnosis, from a patient treated with antithyroid drugs. This clonotype originated in a woman in her twenties or thirties with Graves disease. The chain links TRBV19 to TRBJ2-7; TRBD1 is a possible D gene (6 bases). The CDR3 DNA is TGTGCCAGTACCCACCCCGGACAGACCTACGAGCAGTACTTC. This encodes CASTHPGQTYEQYF.